These 32 T cell receptor beta chains originate from one sample sequenced in a study of blood T cell repertoires in COVID-19. TCRdb's copy holds only in-frame clones and misses some; the assay was immunoSEQ multiplex PCR. The data show about 190,000 clones, more than 75% seen once. Sequenced: PBMCs or T cells enriched from blood (not recorded which). These receptors all come from a woman in her fifties or sixties with acute COVID-19.

The rearrangement links TRBV7-8 to TRBJ1-2; D perhaps matches TRBD1 (5 bases). Germline assignment: CDR1 SGHVS and CDR2 FQNEAQ. CDR3 length: 15 residues. V was pared by 1 base and J by 2 bases, with 11 bases between. CDR3 in DNA: TGTGCCAGCAGCTTAGATCGGGGGATGAACTATGGCTACACCTTC. Its protein is CASSLDRGMNYGYTF. Full variable domain (missing parts from reference TRBV7-8 and TRBJ1-2): GAGVSQSPRYKVAKRGQDVALRCDPISGHVSLFWYQQALGQGPEFLTYFQNEAQLDKSGLPSDRFFAERPEGSVSTLKIQRTQQEDSAVYLCASSLDRGMNYGYTFGSGTRLTVV.

The rearrangement joins TRBV7-9 to TRBJ1-2; D may be TRBD1 (5 bases). The germline V gene has CDR1 SEHNR and CDR2 FQNEAQ (reference sequence). Trimming removed 3 bases from V and 3 bases from J, with 8 bases in between. CDR3 size: 13 residues. The CDR3 sequence is CASSFREDYGYTF. The CDR3, as DNA: TGTGCCAGCAGCTTCAGGGAGGACTATGGCTACACCTTC.

J is TRBJ2-1 and V is TRBV5-1; 8 bases agree with TRBD1. The germline CDR1 and CDR2 sequences are SGHRS and YFSETQ. V shed 0 bases and J 10 bases; nucleotides not matched to a gene: 3. The CDR3 is made up of 13 amino acids. The CDR3 sequence is CASSLARDREQFF. The CDR3 coding sequence is TGCGCCAGCAGCTTGGCCCGGGACAGGGAGCAGTTCTTC.

The chain couples TRBV5-6 to TRBJ2-7; 11 bases are shared with TRBD2. The CDR3 runs 19 residues. Trimming took 0 bases from V and 4 from J; bases not matched to a gene: 15. Germline V gene lookup returns CDR1 SGHDT and CDR2 YYEEEE. The CDR3: CASSLGLAGPQAFIYEQYV. The CDR3 region has the DNA TGTGCCAGCAGCTTGGGACTAGCGGGGCCTCAAGCTTTCATTTACGAGCAGTACGTC.

The chain is built from TRBV9 and TRBJ2-3; D perhaps matches TRBD1 (6 bases). The CDR3 has 13 amino acids. V dropped 5 bases and J dropped 3 bases, with 10 bases sitting between them. Germline V lookup: CDR1 SGDLS, CDR2 YYNGEE. CDR3 sequence reads: CASRKTGTDTQYF. For the CDR3, the DNA is TGTGCCAGCAGGAAAACAGGGACAGATACGCAGTATTTT.

V usage is TRBV4-1 and J usage is TRBJ2-5, with no clear D. This CDR3 spans 16 amino acids. V shed 0 bases and J shed 3 bases, with 14 bases lying between them. Germline V gives CDR1 MGHRA, CDR2 YSYEKL. The CDR3 is CASSQDSRAPKETQYF. For the CDR3, the DNA is TGCGCCAGCAGCCAAGATTCGCGAGCTCCGAAAGAGACCCAGTACTTC.

This clone came up once. The chain has TRBV7-2 and TRBJ2-3, with a weak D call TRBD2 (6 bases). This CDR3 is built from 15 residues. Between the trimmed V and J ends, which lost 4 bases and 6 bases, there was a span of 17 bases. The germline V gene encodes CDR1 SGHTA and CDR2 FQGNSA. The CDR3 here is CASSWSGSLGDTQYF. In nucleotides, the CDR3 is TGTGCCAGCAGCTGGAGCGGGTCCCTCGGGGATACGCAGTATTTT.

In its sample, this clone was seen many times. The chain couples TRBV7-2 to TRBJ1-5; no reliable D call. The CDR3 spans 14 residues. Per germline, CDR1 SGHTA and CDR2 FQGNSA. The V end lost 1 base, the J end lost 6 bases, and 10 bases lay between the germline ends. The CDR3 sequence is CASSLERGGQPQHF. CDR3 sequence (DNA): TGTGCCAGCAGCTTAGAGCGGGGAGGTCAGCCCCAGCATTTT. Full variable domain (missing parts from reference TRBV7-2 and TRBJ1-5): GAGVSQSPSNKVTEKGKDVELRCDPISGHTALYWYRQSLGQGLEFLIYFQGNSAPDKSGLPSDRFSAERTGGSVSTLTIQRTQQEDSAVYLCASSLERGGQPQHFGDGTRLSIL.

This clone was observed a few times. V usage is TRBV7-3 and J usage is TRBJ2-5, with D possibly being TRBD1 (7 bases). The V gene lost 5 bases and the J gene lost 5 bases, with 15 bases spanning the gap. CDR1 is SGHTA and CDR2 is FQGTGA in the germline V gene. The CDR3 is 14 residues long. This chain's CDR3 is CASSRQGLGETQYF. DNA of the CDR3: TGTGCCAGCAGCCGACAGGGACTCGGGGAGACCCAGTACTTC.

In regard to this clone: Germline is not matched at one junction end, which may reflect a read error. The chain joins TRBV7-9 to TRBJ2-5, with 7 bases that match TRBD2. Germline V CDR1 and CDR2: SEHNR, FQNEAQ (reference sequence). This CDR3 spans 15 amino acids. In nucleotides, the CDR3 is TGTGCCAGCAGCTTAGTGGCTAGCGGTGAAGAGTCCCAGTACTTC. Protein: CASSLVASGEESQYF.

V usage is TRBV19 and J usage is TRBJ2-1, with 8 positions matching TRBD2. CDR1 and CDR2 from the germline V gene are LNHDA and SQIVND (reference sequence). This CDR3 has 17 amino acids. The V and J ends lost 0 bases and 4 bases, in that order; junction bases with no gene match: 8. The CDR3 DNA is TGTGCCAGTAGTATAGAGCCTCGGGGGGGCTCGTACAATGAGCAGTTCTTC. It yields the protein CASSIEPRGGSYNEQFF.

In DNA, the CDR3 is TGTGCCAGCAGCCAGGGGGAAATAAGGACCCAGTACTTC. This encodes CASSQGEIRTQYF. This chain uses TRBV7-8 with TRBJ2-5, with 7 positions matching TRBD1. V lost 5 bases, J lost 7 bases, and 7 bases stayed unmatched. The CDR3 totals 13 residues. The germline CDR1 and CDR2 sequences are SGHVS and FQNEAQ.

CDR3 amino acids: CASSIARRASGNTIYF. In nucleotides, the CDR3 is TGTGCCAGTAGTATAGCCCGCAGGGCCTCTGGAAACACCATATATTTT. The chain combines TRBV19 with TRBJ1-3; D might be TRBD1 (5 bases). Germline V gene data show CDR1 as LNHDA and CDR2 as SQIVND (reference sequence). The CDR3 contains 16 residues. The ends were cut back, 1 base at V and 0 bases at J, with 10 bases in the middle.

The CDR3 coding sequence is TGTGCCACCGCCGGGACAGTCAGCGAAAAACTGTTTTTT. Protein: CATAGTVSEKLFF. This rearrangement joins TRBV12-3 or TRBV12-4 to TRBJ1-4, with TRBD1 matching 7 bases. The CDR3 consists of 13 residues. V trimming: 10 bases; J trimming: 8 bases; junction bases outside the gene matches: 10.

This clone was found once. The chain links TRBV7-9 to TRBJ2-2; tentatively, D is TRBD2 (5 bases). The V and J ends lost 5 bases and 4 bases respectively, with 17 bases between them. The V gene's germline CDR1 is SEHNR and CDR2 FQNEAQ (reference sequence). The length of the CDR3 is 16 residues. CDR3 in amino acids: CASSLPSSRFTGELFF. The CDR3 region has the DNA TGTGCCAGCAGCCTCCCGTCTAGCCGATTCACCGGGGAGCTGTTTTTT.

The V gene is TRBV7-2, the J gene TRBJ1-5; D is unclear. Germline loops: CDR1 SGHTA, CDR2 FQGNSA. The length of the CDR3 is 13 residues. The V end lost 3 bases, the J end lost 2 bases, and 5 bases lay between the germline ends. CDR3 DNA: TGTGCCAGCAGCTTTCGGGGCAATCAGCCCCAGCATTTT. Amino acid sequence: CASSFRGNQPQHF.

The rearrangement uses TRBV3-1 (or the pseudogene TRBV3-2) and TRBJ1-5; 8 nucleotides align to TRBD1. CDR1 LGHDT and CDR2 YNNKEL come from the germline V gene (reference sequence). The J segment lost 4 bases and the V segment lost 5 bases, leaving 10 bases of the junction unmatched. CDR3 length equals 16 residues. CDR3 loop: CASSLSTGGLNQPQHF. CDR3 coding DNA: TGTGCCAGCAGCTTGAGTACAGGGGGTCTGAATCAGCCCCAGCATTTT.

There are many counts of this clone. The chain couples TRBV6-1 to TRBJ1-6; 8 positions agree with TRBD1. The CDR3 consists of 16 residues. CDR1 and CDR2 (germline): MNHNS, SASEGT. V lost 4 bases, J lost 6 bases, and 8 bases stayed unmatched. The CDR3: CASSALDRGGNSPLHF. The CDR3 DNA sequence: TGTGCCAGCAGTGCCCTAGACAGGGGCGGTAATTCACCCCTCCACTTT.

The genes are TRBV19 and TRBJ1-1, with no clear D. This CDR3 is 13 amino acids long. Germline CDR1 LNHDA, CDR2 SQIVND (reference sequence). CDR3 residues: CAVEGARNTEAFF. CDR3 coding DNA: TGTGCAGTAGAGGGTGCCCGGAACACTGAAGCTTTCTTT.

This chain links TRBV5-1 with TRBJ2-5; 13 nucleotides line up with TRBD2. From germline, CDR1 is SGHRS and CDR2 YFSETQ. V lost 3 bases, J lost 3 bases, and 2 bases stayed unmatched. This CDR3 is built from 15 residues. The CDR3 spells CASSSGLAGEETQYF. CDR3 nucleotides: TGCGCCAGCAGCTCCGGACTAGCGGGGGAAGAGACCCAGTACTTC.

This rearrangement joins TRBV28 to TRBJ2-5; 10 nucleotides align to TRBD1. Trimming took 2 bases from V and 1 from J; bases not matched to a gene: 7. This CDR3 has 17 amino acids. The germline V gene encodes CDR1 MDHEN and CDR2 SYDVKM. For the CDR3, the DNA is TGTGCCAGCAGTTTAGGGACAGGGGTGGGGTTCCAAGAGACCCAGTACTTC. This encodes CASSLGTGVGFQETQYF.

V is TRBV5-1 and J is TRBJ1-2; TRBD1 matches 11 bases. Germline V gene lookup returns CDR1 SGHRS and CDR2 YFSETQ. This CDR3 is 15 amino acids long. With V trimmed by 4 bases and J by 4 bases, 6 bases remained unmatched. DNA of the CDR3: TGCGCCAGCAGCCAGGGACAGGGGGAATTCTATGGCTACACCTTC. It yields the protein CASSQGQGEFYGYTF. The variable domain in full, with the rest retrieved from reference TRBV5-1 and TRBJ1-2, is KAGVTQTPRYLIKTRGQQVTLSCSPISGHRSVSWYQQTPGQGLQFLFEYFSETQRNKGNFPGRFSGRQFSNSRSEMNVSTLELGDSALYLCASSQGQGEFYGYTFGSGTRLTVV.

J is TRBJ1-5 and V is TRBV7-2; TRBD1 matches at 9 bases. From germline, CDR1 is SGHTA and CDR2 FQGNSA. The CDR3 is 15 residues long. V dropped 5 bases and J dropped 3; count of bases not matched to a gene: 5. The CDR3, as DNA: TGTGCCAGCAGCAGCAGGACAGGGGACAATCAGCCCCAGCATTTT. Translated: CASSSRTGDNQPQHF.

V gene TRBV5-1 combines with J gene TRBJ1-6; 8 bases are shared with TRBD1. This CDR3 region has 16 residues. V lost 0 bases, J lost 9 bases, and 8 bases stayed unmatched. Germline assignment: CDR1 SGHRS and CDR2 YFSETQ. The CDR3: CASSLGMAGGSSPLHF. In DNA form, the CDR3 reads TGCGCCAGCAGCTTGGGAATGGCAGGGGGCAGTTCACCCCTCCACTTT.

This clone was found a few times. The CDR3 DNA is TGTGCCAGCAGCCGACAAATGACTAGCGGGGGGGGGACAGATACGCAGTATTTT. Residues: CASSRQMTSGGGTDTQYF. The V call is TRBV3-1 (or the pseudogene TRBV3-2), the J call TRBJ2-3; 14 nucleotides line up with TRBD2. The ends lost 4 bases at V and 3 bases at J; junction bases unmatched: 9. Germline V gene lookup returns CDR1 LGHDT and CDR2 YNNKEL (reference sequence). CDR3 length: 18 amino acids.

This clone was detected only a few times. Other nucleotide sequences from this sample produce the same CDR3. V gene TRBV29-1 combines with J gene TRBJ1-2; 9 bases agree with TRBD1. Unmatched junction bases numbered 2, after V lost 6 bases and J lost 3 bases. In germline, CDR1 is SQVTM, CDR2 ANQGSEA. The CDR3 extends over 12 amino acids. CDR3 bases: TGCAGCGTCCGGACAGGGGACTATGGCTACACCTTC. Its translation is CSVRTGDYGYTF.

V usage is TRBV27 and J usage is TRBJ2-2; D perhaps matches TRBD1 (5 bases). The CDR3 contains 15 residues. V was trimmed by 5 bases and J by 4 bases, leaving 14 bases between them. Germline CDR1 is MNHEY and CDR2 is SMNVEV (reference sequence). The CDR3 reads CASSPRDGFTGELFF. The DNA for the CDR3 is TGTGCCAGCAGTCCCAGGGATGGGTTCACCGGGGAGCTGTTTTTT.

This sequence joins TRBV7-2 and TRBJ1-2; weak D call: TRBD1 (5 bases). The CDR3 length is 14 residues. The germline gives CDR1 SGHTA, CDR2 FQGNSA. V shed 3 bases and J shed 4 bases, with 12 bases lying between them. The CDR3 nucleotides are TGTGCCAGCAGCTTTTGGGGGGATGGCTATGGCTACACCTTC. Its translation is CASSFWGDGYGYTF.

This clone was counted only a few times. As DNA, the CDR3 is TGTGCCAGCCAACCGGGAAAGACCGGGATTAACACCGGGGAGCTGTTTTTT. This encodes CASQPGKTGINTGELFF. The chain employs TRBV9 and TRBJ2-2, with D possibly TRBD2 on 5 matching bases. CDR1 and CDR2 (germline): SGDLS, YYNGEE. The CDR3 length is 17 residues. The V and J ends lost 7 bases and 2 bases respectively, with 21 bases between them. Complete variable domain (other parts from reference TRBV9 and TRBJ2-2): DSGVTQTPKHLITATGQRVTLRCSPRSGDLSVYWYQQSLDQGLQFLIQYYNGEERAKGNILERFSAQQFPDLHSELNLSSLELGDSALYFCASQPGKTGINTGELFFGEGSRLTVL.

The rearrangement joins TRBV5-4 to TRBJ1-2, with a tentative D call TRBD1 (5 bases). CDR1 and CDR2 (germline): SGHNT, YYREEE (reference sequence). This CDR3 region has 13 residues. Trimming stripped 4 bases from V and 2 bases from J, with 9 bases between. This CDR3 reads CASSPDKNYGYTF. The CDR3 nucleotides read TGTGCCAGCAGCCCGGACAAAAACTATGGCTACACCTTC. The full variable domain, rest sourced from reference TRBV5-4 and TRBJ1-2, is ETGVTQSPTHLIKTRGQQVTLRCSSQSGHNTVSWYQQALGQGPQFIFQYYREEENGRGNFPPRFSGLQFPNYSSELNVNALELDDSALYLCASSPDKNYGYTFGSGTRLTVV.

V gene TRBV5-1 combines with J gene TRBJ1-6; no firm D call. This CDR3 is built from 15 residues. V shed 0 bases and J shed 9 bases, with 13 bases lying between them. Germline V lookup: CDR1 SGHRS, CDR2 YFSETQ. The CDR3 protein is CASSLDFAGGSPLHF. The DNA of the CDR3 is TGCGCCAGCAGCTTGGACTTTGCCGGCGGTTCACCCCTCCACTTT.

The sample holds one count of this clone. The chain carries TRBV4-1 and TRBJ2-1, with a possible D match to TRBD1 (5 bases). The CDR3 has 13 residues. V lost 1 base to trimming and J lost 6 bases, with 7 bases between them. Germline V CDR1 and CDR2: MGHRA, YSYEKL. The CDR3 coding sequence is TGCGCCAGCAGCCAAGGCCAGGGCAATGAGCAGTTCTTC. Protein product: CASSQGQGNEQFF.